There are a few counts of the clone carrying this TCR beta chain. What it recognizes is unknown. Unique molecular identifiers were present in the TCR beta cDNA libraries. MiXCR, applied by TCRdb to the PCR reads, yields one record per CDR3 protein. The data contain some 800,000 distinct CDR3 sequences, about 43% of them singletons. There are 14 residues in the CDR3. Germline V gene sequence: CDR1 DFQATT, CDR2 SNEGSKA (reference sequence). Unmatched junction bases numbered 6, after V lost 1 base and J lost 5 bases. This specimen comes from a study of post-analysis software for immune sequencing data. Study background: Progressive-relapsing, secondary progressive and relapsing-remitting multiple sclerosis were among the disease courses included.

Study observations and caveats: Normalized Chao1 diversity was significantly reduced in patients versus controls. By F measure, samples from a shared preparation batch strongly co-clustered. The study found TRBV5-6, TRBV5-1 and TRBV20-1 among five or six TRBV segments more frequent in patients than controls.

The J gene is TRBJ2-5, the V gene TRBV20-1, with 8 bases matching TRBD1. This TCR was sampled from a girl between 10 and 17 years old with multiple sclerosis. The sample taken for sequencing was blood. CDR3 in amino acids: CSARADRGEETQYF. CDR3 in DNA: TGCAGTGCTAGAGCCGACAGGGGTGAGGAGACCCAGTACTTC.